This note documents a single T cell receptor beta chain sequence. Its antigen is as yet unknown. Measured with immunoSEQ multiplex PCR; TCRdb has only the in-frame clones, and not every one. The data hold 50,000 or so clones, with 85% to 90% observed a single time. The data were obtained in a study of PD-1 blockade in classical Hodgkin lymphoma. Time point here: cycle 4 day 1 (C4D1), after six to seven weeks of nivolumab. Each of the patients experienced relapse following autologous stem cell transplantation, and their brentuximab vedotin exposure differed. General observations from the study: By C4D1, diversity of CD4+ TCRs had risen significantly, whereas that of CD8+ TCRs had not.

In germline, CDR1 is MNHEY, CDR2 SMNVEV (reference sequence). Trimming shortened V by 6 bases and J by 3 bases, and 12 bases separated the two germline ends. There are 13 residues in the CDR3. The V gene is TRBV27, the J gene TRBJ2-7; D is undetermined. This receptor was taken from a human donor with classical Hodgkin lymphoma. This specimen consisted of peripheral blood mononuclear cells (PBMCs), obtained before the fourth cycle of nivolumab. CDR3 bases: TGTGCCAGCAGCCCTAATCAGAACTACGAGCAGTACTTC. Translation: CASSPNQNYEQYF.